The clone carrying this T cell receptor beta chain is judged large. Its antigen is undetermined. Study conclusions and caveats: Greatest tumor Treg TCR overlap was with tumor naive CD4+ cells.

Adaptor-ligated barcode primers were used to amplify TRBV12-4/TRBJ1-2 clonotypes. TCRdb reprocessed the multiplex PCR reads with MiXCR, giving one entry per CDR3 protein. Of about 700 distinct CDR3 sequences in the sample, 3% to 4% were seen once. The length of the CDR3 is 13 residues. Between the trimmed V and J ends, which lost 2 bases and 8 bases, there was a span of 12 bases. Cells sorted as Tregs were CD4+, CD25+ and CD127-/low. The genes are TRBV12-3 or TRBV12-4 and TRBJ1-2; TRBD1 might be the D (6 bases). Sequencing was performed on Tregs sorted from blood. This sequence was found in a female donor with breast cancer. DNA of the CDR3: TGTGCCAGCAGTTTACAGGGGTTTGGCGGCTACACCTTC. Amino acid sequence: CASSLQGFGGYTF.